A selection of T cell receptor beta chains follows, all from one sample in a study of T cells in Graves' hyperthyroidism and ophthalmopathy. TCRdb reprocessed the multiplex PCR reads with MiXCR, giving one entry per CDR3 protein. The data show about 500,000 distinct CDR3 sequences, with about 16% seen just once and around 32% held by the top ten. Sequenced: blood. The source of these receptors is a woman under 40 with Graves' ophthalmopathy. CDR3s include the opening cysteine and the closing phenylalanine or tryptophan. Fields, in order: J gene, V gene, CDR3 protein.

J gene: TRBJ1-4; V gene: TRBV7-8; CDR3 protein: CASSFRGTGGANEKLFF
J gene: TRBJ2-7; V gene: TRBV12-3/TRBV12-4; CDR3 protein: CASRQGTSSFEQYF
J gene: TRBJ1-6; V gene: TRBV19; CDR3 protein: CASRAGGPNSPLHF
J gene: TRBJ2-3; V gene: TRBV13; CDR3 protein: CASSTLAGRGPDTQYF
J gene: TRBJ2-1; V gene: TRBV12-3/TRBV12-4; CDR3 protein: CASSSAFGAGGYNEQFF
J gene: TRBJ1-6; V gene: TRBV15; CDR3 protein: CATSRVGGADSPLHF
J gene: TRBJ1-2; V gene: TRBV7-3; CDR3 protein: CASSFGPGEAYGYTF
J gene: TRBJ1-3; V gene: TRBV29-1; CDR3 protein: CSVANRGAGNTIYF
J gene: TRBJ1-1; V gene: TRBV28; CDR3 protein: CASSPMATNTEAFF
J gene: TRBJ1-3; V gene: TRBV5-1; CDR3 protein: CASQGTGTIFSGNTIYF
J gene: TRBJ2-7; V gene: TRBV28; CDR3 protein: CASGREQYF
J gene: TRBJ1-2; V gene: TRBV28; CDR3 protein: CASSFQGLSYGYTF
J gene: TRBJ2-2; V gene: TRBV30; CDR3 protein: CAWSATNTGELFF
J gene: TRBJ2-7; V gene: TRBV3-1; CDR3 protein: CASSQGLTDSYEQYF
J gene: TRBJ2-7; V gene: TRBV10-3; CDR3 protein: CAISEPATGTTYEQYF
J gene: TRBJ2-2; V gene: TRBV30; CDR3 protein: CAWKQGGNTGELFF
J gene: TRBJ1-4; V gene: TRBV5-5; CDR3 protein: CASSLGQGANEKLFF
J gene: TRBJ2-7; V gene: TRBV20-1; CDR3 protein: CSARVPRGSSYEQYF
J gene: TRBJ2-1; V gene: TRBV5-1; CDR3 protein: CASRTSGTYNEQFF
J gene: TRBJ2-2; V gene: TRBV7-3; CDR3 protein: CASSLEGLAGGGELFF
J gene: TRBJ2-7; V gene: TRBV20-1; CDR3 protein: CSANPRQGAREQYF
J gene: TRBJ2-3; V gene: TRBV7-2; CDR3 protein: CASSPGLARLSTDTQYF
J gene: TRBJ2-7; V gene: TRBV20-1; CDR3 protein: CSASTSGSLWLGYDQYF
J gene: TRBJ1-3; V gene: TRBV5-4; CDR3 protein: CASSLGDRGHGNTIYF
J gene: TRBJ2-1; V gene: TRBV11-2; CDR3 protein: CASSLDPGVVQDEQFF
J gene: TRBJ2-3; V gene: TRBV2; CDR3 protein: CASRGPLAGSTDTQYF
J gene: TRBJ1-5; V gene: TRBV24-1; CDR3 protein: CATSDFYSNQPQHF
J gene: TRBJ2-5; V gene: TRBV4-1; CDR3 protein: CASSQGLQGQETQYF
J gene: TRBJ2-2; V gene: TRBV28; CDR3 protein: CASSLLDRDSGELFF
J gene: TRBJ2-1; V gene: TRBV20-1; CDR3 protein: CSAQGAEPGLSYNEQFF
J gene: TRBJ2-5; V gene: TRBV25-1; CDR3 protein: CASSERGRGQETQYF
J gene: TRBJ2-1; V gene: TRBV7-2; CDR3 protein: CASSSEVSEQFF
J gene: TRBJ1-5; V gene: TRBV6-1; CDR3 protein: CASSDGISQPQHF
J gene: TRBJ2-7; V gene: TRBV5-1; CDR3 protein: CASSPTGQAVSYEQYF
J gene: TRBJ2-1; V gene: TRBV6-2/TRBV6-3; CDR3 protein: CASGGRTSGAPEGNEQFF
J gene: TRBJ2-1; V gene: TRBV7-2; CDR3 protein: CASSFGSGMGYNEQFF
J gene: TRBJ1-2; V gene: TRBV28; CDR3 protein: CASETYRDSYGYTF
J gene: TRBJ2-3; V gene: TRBV20-1; CDR3 protein: CSARDLVLATNTQYF
J gene: TRBJ2-1; V gene: TRBV9; CDR3 protein: CASTPTLASSEQFF
J gene: TRBJ2-5; V gene: TRBV7-2; CDR3 protein: CASSLSRGGQETQYF
J gene: TRBJ2-2; V gene: TRBV11-3; CDR3 protein: CASSQPTVNTGELFF
J gene: TRBJ2-7; V gene: TRBV20-1; CDR3 protein: CSAREPGSASYEQYF
J gene: TRBJ1-2; V gene: TRBV28; CDR3 protein: CASSPEGGFLYGYTF
J gene: TRBJ2-3; V gene: TRBV5-1; CDR3 protein: CASKVTGGGDTQYF
J gene: TRBJ1-1; V gene: TRBV30; CDR3 protein: CAWSVLGTEAFF
J gene: TRBJ1-1; V gene: TRBV28; CDR3 protein: CASGGTLNTEAFF
J gene: TRBJ2-1; V gene: TRBV10-3; CDR3 protein: CAISAGLAGNEQFF
J gene: TRBJ2-1; V gene: TRBV6-1; CDR3 protein: CASSDLRELNEQFF
J gene: TRBJ1-2; V gene: TRBV6-2/TRBV6-3; CDR3 protein: CASSRKRGNGYTF
J gene: TRBJ2-1; V gene: TRBV14; CDR3 protein: CASSQVSGRGNEQFF
J gene: TRBJ2-5; V gene: TRBV6-1; CDR3 protein: CASSLFAGGVVDQETQYF